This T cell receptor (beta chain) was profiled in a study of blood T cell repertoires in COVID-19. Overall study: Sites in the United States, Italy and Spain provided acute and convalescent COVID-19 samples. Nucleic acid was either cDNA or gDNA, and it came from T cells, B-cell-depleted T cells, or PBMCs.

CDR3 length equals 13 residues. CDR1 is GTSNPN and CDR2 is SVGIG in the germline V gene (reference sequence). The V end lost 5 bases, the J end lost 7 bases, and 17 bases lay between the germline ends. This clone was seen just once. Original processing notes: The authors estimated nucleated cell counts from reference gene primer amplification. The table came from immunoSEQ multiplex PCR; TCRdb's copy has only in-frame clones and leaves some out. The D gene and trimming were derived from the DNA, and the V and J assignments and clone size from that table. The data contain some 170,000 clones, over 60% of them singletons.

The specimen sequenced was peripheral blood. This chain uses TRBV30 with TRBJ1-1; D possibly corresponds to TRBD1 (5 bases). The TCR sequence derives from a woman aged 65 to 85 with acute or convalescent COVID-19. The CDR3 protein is CAWAPGVNREAFF. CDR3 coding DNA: TGTGCCTGGGCCCCGGGGGTAAATCGTGAAGCTTTCTTT. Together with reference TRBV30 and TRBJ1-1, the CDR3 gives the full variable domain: SQTIHQWPATLVQPVGSPLSLECTVEGTSNPNLYWYRQAAGRGLQLLFYSVGIGQISSEVPQNLSASRPQDRQFILSSKKLLLSDSGFYLCAWAPGVNREAFFGQGTRLTVV.